One sample yielded the 3 T cell receptor beta chains listed below, sequenced in a study of T cell responses to AZD1222 COVID-19 vaccine. Assay: immunoSEQ multiplex PCR; the TCRdb copy retains only in-frame clones and omits some. This table holds roughly 120,000 clones, 85% to 95% found once. This specimen consisted of peripheral blood, obtained 28 days after the second AZD1222 dose. These receptor sequences come from an adult who received the AZD1222 COVID-19 vaccine.

The genes are TRBV6-1 and TRBJ1-2; D is possibly TRBD1 (5 bases). Trimming took off 0 bases at V and 14 bases at J, with 22 bases between the two ends. The CDR3 runs 15 residues. The germline CDR1 and CDR2 sequences are MNHNS and SASEGT. The CDR3 nucleotides are TGTGCCAGCAGTGAAGCACCGGGACGAACTATGGGGGATACCTTC. Translation gives CASSEAPGRTMGDTF.

Only one count was recorded for this clone. This chain uses TRBV27 with TRBJ1-5, with no clear D. Germline V lookup: CDR1 MNHEY, CDR2 SMNVEV (reference sequence). The CDR3 runs 14 residues. Between the trimmed V and J ends, which lost 2 bases and 0 bases, there was a span of 5 bases. The CDR3, as DNA: TGTGCCAGCAGTTTAGGTCGTAGCAATCAGCCCCAGCATTTT. It specifies CASSLGRSNQPQHF.

The chain combines TRBV6-5 with TRBJ1-5, with D maybe TRBD1 (6 bases). The CDR3 has 14 amino acids. Germline CDR1 MNHEY, CDR2 SVGAGI. Trimming stripped 5 bases from V and 7 bases from J, with 15 bases between. The CDR3 nucleotides are TGTGCCAGCAGTCCACAGACAGGTCGCCAGCCCCAGCATTTT. Translating gives CASSPQTGRQPQHF.